These T cell receptor beta chains were read from a single sample in a study of PD-1 blockade in classical Hodgkin lymphoma. The data were produced by immunoSEQ multiplex PCR, yet TCRdb's version contains in-frame clones alone and is incomplete. The sample contains 20,000 to 25,000 clones, 91% of which appear only once. What was sequenced was CD4+ T cells from blood. These receptor sequences come from a human donor with classical Hodgkin lymphoma. CDR3s include the opening cysteine and the closing phenylalanine or tryptophan. D genes are given only for firm matches. Size is omitted from some rows. Given values are once, few, many or a class for expanded clones.

>.|TRBV10-1|TRBJ2-3|.
TGCGCCAGCAGTGATAGGGGGGACGCCACAGATACGCAGTATTTT
CASSDRGDATDTQYF
>.|TRBV7-2|TRBJ2-1|.
TGTGCCAGCAGCTTCTCTAATGAGCAGTTCTTC
CASSFSNEQFF
>.|TRBV6-1|TRBJ1-2|.
TGTGCCATCCTCAATTTGGGCGGCAACTATGGCTACACCTTC
CAILNLGGNYGYTF
>.|TRBV7-9|TRBJ2-3|.
TGTGCCAGCAGCCCAAGGGGGGAGGGGGCTGCAGATACGCAGTATTTT
CASSPRGEGAADTQYF
>.|TRBV4-1|TRBJ1-2|few
TGCGCCAGCAGCCAAGGCTATGGCTATGGCTACACCTTC
CASSQGYGYGYTF
>.|TRBV4-1|TRBJ2-2|.
TGCGCCAGCAGCCAAGACCAGGGGAACACCGGGGAGCTGTTTTTT
CASSQDQGNTGELFF
>.|TRBV21-1|TRBJ1-5|.
TGTGCCAGCAGCAAAGGGGGGACAGTCAGGTTCAATCAGCCCCAGCATTTT
CASSKGGTVRFNQPQHF
>.|TRBV5-4|TRBJ1-1|.
TGTGCCAGCAGCTTGTATCAGTACGAGGACACTGAAGCTTTCTTT
CASSLYQYEDTEAFF
>.|TRBV30|TRBJ2-1|.
TGTGCCGGCGGACTGTTCTCCTACAATGAGCAGTTCTTC
CAGGLFSYNEQFF
>.|TRBV7-9|TRBJ2-5|.
TGTGCCAGCAGCTTAGTGGGCGAGACCCAGTACTTC
CASSLVGETQYF
>.|TRBV7-2|TRBJ1-4|.
TGTGCCAGCAGCTTAGATCCAGGGACTAATGAAAAACTGTTTTTT
CASSLDPGTNEKLFF
>.|TRBV19|TRBJ1-1|.
TGTGCCAGTAGTACGGGACGAGTCACTGAAGCTTTCTTT
CASSTGRVTEAFF
>TRBD1|TRBV19|TRBJ2-5|once
TGTGCCAGTAGATTGGACAGGGGCCAAGAGACCCAGTACTTC
CASRLDRGQETQYF
>.|TRBV9|TRBJ1-1|.
TGTGCCAGCAGCGCTTCGTGGTGGGCCACTGAAGCTTTCTTT
CASSASWWATEAFF
>.|TRBV11-2|TRBJ2-1|.
TGTGCCAGCAGCTTAGACCTAGGCAGGGCGGGGAATGAGCAGTTCTTC
CASSLDLGRAGNEQFF
>.|TRBV5-6|TRBJ2-1|once
TGTGCCAGCAGCTTGGGTGGCAGAAATTACAATGAGCAGTTCTTC
CASSLGGRNYNEQFF
>.|TRBV5-1|TRBJ2-5|.
TGCGCCAGCAGCCCCGGCGGTGAGACCCAGTACTTC
CASSPGGETQYF
>.|TRBV6-5|TRBJ1-4|.
TGTGCCAGCAGAACCACCCGGACAACTAATGAAAAACTGTTTTTT
CASRTTRTTNEKLFF
>TRBD1|TRBV28|TRBJ2-5|.
TGTGCCAGCAGTTTGTCCGGGACAGAAGAGACCCAGTACTTC
CASSLSGTEETQYF
>.|TRBV6-5|TRBJ2-7|.
TGTGCCAGCAGGCCCCAGAAAGGGGGCTACGAGCAGTACTTC
CASRPQKGGYEQYF
>TRBD1|TRBV28|TRBJ2-5|.
TGTGCCAGCAGTTTATCTGGGACAGGGGAAGAGACCCAGTACTTC
CASSLSGTGEETQYF
>.|TRBV28|TRBJ1-6|.
TGTGCCAGCAGCGAGGCGAGCTCCTATAATTCACCCCTCCACTTT
CASSEASSYNSPLHF
>.|TRBV5-8|TRBJ1-1|.
TGTGCCAGCAGCCCCATAGGGTGGGGTAAAGGCACTGAAGCTTTCTTT
CASSPIGWGKGTEAFF
>TRBD2|TRBV7-2|TRBJ2-3|.
TGTGCCAGCAGCTTAGGCGATTATGGGGGGGGGATCACAGATACGCAGTATTTT
CASSLGDYGGGITDTQYF
>.|TRBV7-2|TRBJ2-5|.
TGTGCCAGCAGGGGGTGGGGACTGCAAGAGACCCAGTACTTC
CASRGWGLQETQYF
>.|TRBV21-1|TRBJ2-7|.
TGTGCCAGCAGGAAGGACAGTCTGCGGTCCTACGAGCAGTACTTC
CASRKDSLRSYEQYF
>TRBD1|TRBV10-3|TRBJ1-6|.
TGTGCCACCGGGACAGGTGAAGAGGGGCCCCTCCACTTT
CATGTGEEGPLHF
>TRBD1|TRBV7-8|TRBJ2-2|once
TGTGCCAGCAGCCACCTGACAGGGGGTTGGGCGATGGGTCCCGGGGAGCTGTTTTTT
CASSHLTGGWAMGPGELFF
>TRBD1|TRBV27|TRBJ1-5|.
TGTGCCAGCTCCTACAGGGGTTATAGCAATCAGCCCCAGCATTTT
CASSYRGYSNQPQHF
>.|TRBV10-3|TRBJ2-7|.
TGTGCCATCAGGGACACTCTCAGCTCCTACGAGCAGTACTTC
CAIRDTLSSYEQYF
>.|TRBV18|TRBJ1-5|.
TGTGCCAGCTCACCGTCTCGGCGACCCACCGACCCCCCTGTAAGTCAGCCCCAGCATTTT
CASSPSRRPTDPPVSQPQHF
>.|TRBV28|TRBJ2-6|.
TGTGCCAGCAGTTTTGGGGGGCCTGGGGCCAACGTCCTGACTTTC
CASSFGGPGANVLTF
>TRBD2|TRBV7-3|TRBJ2-3|.
TGTGCCAGCAGCCCGATAGGTAGCGGGGCTACAAGGGGGGATACGCAGTATTTT
CASSPIGSGATRGDTQYF
>TRBD1|TRBV6-1|TRBJ2-5|.
TGTGCCAGCAGATGGACAGGAATAGAGACCCAGTACTTC
CASRWTGIETQYF
>TRBD2|TRBV7-2|TRBJ2-2|.
TGTGCCAGCAGCCGAAGACAGCGGGGGGCGGGTAGCGGGGAGCTGTTTTTT
CASSRRQRGAGSGELFF
>.|TRBV19|TRBJ2-2|.
TGTGCCAGTAGTATATACAGGCTAGAGGAGCTGTTTTTT
CASSIYRLEELFF
>.|TRBV5-4|TRBJ2-1|.
TGTGCCAGCAGCTCGGACTTAGGCTCCTACAATGAGCAGTTCTTC
CASSSDLGSYNEQFF
>.|TRBV30|TRBJ2-7|.
TGTGCCTGGAGTGGGCGCTACGAGCAGTACTTC
CAWSGRYEQYF
>.|TRBV7-6|TRBJ2-7|.
TGTGCCAGCAGCTTAAATCGGGGGATGGACGAGCAGTACTTC
CASSLNRGMDEQYF
>.|TRBV19|TRBJ2-7|.
TGTGCCAGTAGTATACTGCCGGGGCCTCTCCACGAGCAGTACTTC
CASSILPGPLHEQYF
>.|TRBV4-2|TRBJ2-5|.
TGTGCCAGCAGCCAAGGCGGGATAGGGGAGACCCAGTACTTC
CASSQGGIGETQYF
>.|TRBV11-2|TRBJ2-3|.
TGTGCCAGCAGCTTAAGCCCAGCCACAGATACGCAGTATTTT
CASSLSPATDTQYF
>.|TRBV28|TRBJ1-1|.
TGTGCCAGCAGTCCGGCGGGAATTAGATCTGGGAACACTGAAGCTTTCTTT
CASSPAGIRSGNTEAFF
>.|TRBV4-3|TRBJ1-6|.
TGCGCCAGCAGCCAAGTATCAACAGGGCCTAATTCACCCCTCCACTTT
CASSQVSTGPNSPLHF
>.|TRBV7-9|TRBJ1-1|.
TGTGCCAGCGAGACAGGACGGATCTCTGAAGCTTTCTTT
CASETGRISEAFF
>TRBD1|TRBV27|TRBJ2-3|once
TGTGCCAGCAGTTCGCGACAGGGTATGGGACGCAGGGCAGATACGCAGTATTTT
CASSSRQGMGRRADTQYF
>.|TRBV6-5|TRBJ2-7|.
TGTGCCAGCAGGGCTCGGTGGGCAGGGGAATACGAGCAGTACTTC
CASRARWAGEYEQYF
>TRBD1|TRBV27|TRBJ2-5|.
TGTGCCAGCAGTTTATCTAATAGCCCGGGACAGGGACACCAAGAGACCCAGTACTTC
CASSLSNSPGQGHQETQYF
>.|TRBV30|TRBJ2-7|.
TGTGCCTGGAGTTCGGGGTTCCCCCACGAGCAGTACTTC
CAWSSGFPHEQYF
>TRBD1|TRBV9|TRBJ1-2|.
TGTGCCAGCAGCACCGTGACAGGGATGAGGGGCTACACCTTC
CASSTVTGMRGYTF
>.|TRBV11-2|TRBJ1-1|.
TGTGCCAGCAGCTTACTGGATGAAGCTTTCTTT
CASSLLDEAFF
>TRBD1|TRBV27|TRBJ1-5|.
TGTGCCAGCAGTCCGTGGGGACAGGGGGGTCAGCCCCAGCATTTT
CASSPWGQGGQPQHF
>.|TRBV28|TRBJ2-7|.
TGTGCCAGCAGTTTCTCCCCGGACTCCCTAGGGGAGCAGTACTTC
CASSFSPDSLGEQYF
>TRBD1|TRBV11-2|TRBJ1-5|once
TGTGCCAGCATCCTCGGCCACCGGGACAGGACCTATAGCAATCAGCCCCAGCATTTT
CASILGHRDRTYSNQPQHF
>.|TRBV4-1|TRBJ1-3|.
TGCGCCAGCAGCCAAGATACCCTTGGAAACACCATATATTTT
CASSQDTLGNTIYF